These 8 T cell receptor beta chains were sequenced from one sample in a study of blood T cell repertoires in COVID-19. Using immunoSEQ multiplex PCR, the repertoire was profiled, and TCRdb retains in-frame clones only, with some absent. The sample consists of fewer than 50,000 clones, more than 75% of them appearing once. Sample: peripheral blood. Source of these receptors: a human donor in a cohort sampled during active COVID-19.

The CDR3 here is CAISESGSEQYV. As DNA, the CDR3 is TGTGCCATCAGTGAGTCCGGGAGCGAGCAGTACGTC. The chain carries TRBV10-3 and TRBJ2-7, with TRBD2 as a possible D gene (6 bases). The CDR3 runs to 12 residues. V shed 0 bases and J shed 6 bases, with 6 bases lying between them. Germline V lookup: CDR1 ENHRY, CDR2 SYGVKD.

The chain combines TRBV2 with TRBJ2-7; tentative D call: TRBD1 (6 bases). The germline V and J ends were trimmed by 8 bases and 2 bases, with 19 bases remaining between them. This CDR3 region has 15 residues. Germline V lookup: CDR1 SNHLY, CDR2 FYNNEI. The CDR3 DNA is TGTGCCAGCTTCCGGGACACACAGATAGCCTACGAGCAGTACTTC. Its translation is CASFRDTQIAYEQYF. The whole variable domain, remainder taken from reference TRBV2 and TRBJ2-7, is EPEVTQTPSHQVTQMGQEVILRCVPISNHLYFYWYRQILGQKVEFLVSFYNNEISEKSEIFDDQFSVERPDGSNFTLKIRSTKLEDSAMYFCASFRDTQIAYEQYFGPGTRLTVT.

The chain couples TRBV5-1 to TRBJ2-1, with D uncertain. The V gene's germline CDR1 is SGHRS and CDR2 YFSETQ. Trimming removed 3 bases from V and 9 bases from J, with 13 bases in between. The length of the CDR3 is 13 residues. CDR3 protein: CASSSSRGSEQFF. Written as DNA, the CDR3 is TGCGCCAGCAGCTCCTCCAGAGGTTCTGAGCAGTTCTTC. The full variable domain, in which reference TRBV5-1 and TRBJ2-1 provide the parts outside the CDR3, is KAGVTQTPRYLIKTRGQQVTLSCSPISGHRSVSWYQQTPGQGLQFLFEYFSETQRNKGNFPGRFSGRQFSNSRSEMNVSTLELGDSALYLCASSSSRGSEQFFGPGTRLTVL.

The chain uses TRBV7-9 and TRBJ2-7; 9 positions match TRBD2. Losses at the gene ends were 5 bases for V and 2 bases for J; bases not matched to a gene: 4. Germline loops: CDR1 SEHNR, CDR2 FQNEAQ (reference sequence). The CDR3 spans 14 residues. The CDR3 is CASSPGTSPYEQYV. The CDR3, as DNA: TGTGCCAGCAGCCCCGGGACTAGCCCCTACGAGCAGTACGTC.

The V and J genes are TRBV5-1 and TRBJ1-5, with no clear D. Germline CDR1 and CDR2: SGHRS and YFSETQ. V shed 4 bases and J shed 1 base, with 15 bases lying between them. The CDR3 has 16 residues. CDR3 sequence: CASSPGSGKSNQPQHF. CDR3 sequence (DNA): TGCGCCAGCAGCCCCGGATCGGGGAAGAGCAATCAGCCCCAGCATTTT.

The chain carries TRBV23-1 and TRBJ2-7; TRBD2 matches at 13 bases. TRBV23-1 is classed as an ORF, of uncertain function. The CDR3 is made up of 13 amino acids. The CDR3 is CASSQWTSGSDVV. DNA for the CDR3: TGCGCCAGCAGTCAGTGGACTAGCGGGAGTGATGTCGTA.

The chain uses TRBV3-1 (or the pseudogene TRBV3-2) and TRBJ1-2; 7 bases fit TRBD1. This CDR3 is 13 amino acids long. V trimming: 10 bases; J trimming: 6 bases; junction bases outside the gene matches: 11. The germline V gene has CDR1 LGHDT and CDR2 YNNKEL (reference sequence). CDR3 DNA: TGTGCCACCGCACCGACAGGGCTCCATGGCTACACCTTC. Residues: CATAPTGLHGYTF.

The V call is TRBV18, the J call TRBJ1-3; TRBD1 might be the D (5 bases). The V end lost 2 bases, the J end lost 0 bases, and 11 bases lay between the germline ends. Germline assignment: CDR1 KGHSH and CDR2 LQKENI. There are 16 residues in the CDR3. CDR3 in DNA: TGTGCCAGCTCACCAGTGGCAGGACACTCTGGAAACACCATATATTTT. It specifies CASSPVAGHSGNTIYF.